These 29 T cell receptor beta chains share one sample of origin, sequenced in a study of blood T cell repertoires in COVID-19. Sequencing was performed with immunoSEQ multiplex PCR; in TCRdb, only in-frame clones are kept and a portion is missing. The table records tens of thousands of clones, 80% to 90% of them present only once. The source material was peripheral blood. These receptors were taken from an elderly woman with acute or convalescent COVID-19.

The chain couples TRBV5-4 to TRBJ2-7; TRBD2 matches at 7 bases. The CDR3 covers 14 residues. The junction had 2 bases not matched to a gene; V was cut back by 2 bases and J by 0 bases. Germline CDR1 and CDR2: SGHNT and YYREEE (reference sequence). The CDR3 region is CASSLGGSSYEQYF. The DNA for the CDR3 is TGTGCCAGCAGCTTAGGCGGGAGCTCCTACGAGCAGTACTTC.

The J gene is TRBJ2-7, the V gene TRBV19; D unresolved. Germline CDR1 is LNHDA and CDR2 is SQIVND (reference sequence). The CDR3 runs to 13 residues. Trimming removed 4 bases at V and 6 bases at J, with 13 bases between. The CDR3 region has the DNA TGTGCCAGTAGTAGCGGAAGCGTGGGCGAGCAGTACTTC. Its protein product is CASSSGSVGEQYF. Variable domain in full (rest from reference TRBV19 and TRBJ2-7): DGGITQSPKYLFRKEGQNVTLSCEQNLNHDAMYWYRQDPGQGLRLIYYSQIVNDFQKGDIAEGYSVSREKKESFPLTVTSAQKNPTAFYLCASSSGSVGEQYFGPGTRLTVT.

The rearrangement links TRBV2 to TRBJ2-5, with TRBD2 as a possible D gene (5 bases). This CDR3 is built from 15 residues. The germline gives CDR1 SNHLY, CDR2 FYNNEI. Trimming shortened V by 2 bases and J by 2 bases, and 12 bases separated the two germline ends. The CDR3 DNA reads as TGTGCCAGCAGTGAATATGGGCCGGGACAAGAGACCCAGTACTTC. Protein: CASSEYGPGQETQYF. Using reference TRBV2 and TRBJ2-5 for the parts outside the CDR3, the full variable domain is EPEVTQTPSHQVTQMGQEVILRCVPISNHLYFYWYRQILGQKVEFLVSFYNNEISEKSEIFDDQFSVERPDGSNFTLKIRSTKLEDSAMYFCASSEYGPGQETQYFGPGTRLLVL.

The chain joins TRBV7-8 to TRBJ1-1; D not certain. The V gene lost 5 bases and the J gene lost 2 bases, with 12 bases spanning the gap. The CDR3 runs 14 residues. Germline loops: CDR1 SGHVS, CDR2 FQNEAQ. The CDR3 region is CASSARHLNTEAFF. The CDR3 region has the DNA TGTGCCAGCAGCGCTAGGCACCTCAACACTGAAGCTTTCTTT.

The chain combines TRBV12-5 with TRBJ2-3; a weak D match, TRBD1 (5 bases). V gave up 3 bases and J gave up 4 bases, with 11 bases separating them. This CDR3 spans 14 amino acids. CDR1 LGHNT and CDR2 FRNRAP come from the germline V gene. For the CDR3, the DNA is TGTGCTAGTGGTTTCAGGGTGGGGCCAGATACGCAGTATTTT. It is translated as CASGFRVGPDTQYF.

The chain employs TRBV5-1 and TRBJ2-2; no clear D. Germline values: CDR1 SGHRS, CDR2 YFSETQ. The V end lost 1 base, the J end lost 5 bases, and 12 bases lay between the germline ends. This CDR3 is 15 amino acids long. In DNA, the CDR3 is TGCGCCAGCAGCTTGTCTACTGCTCGAACCGGGGAGCTGTTTTTT. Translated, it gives CASSLSTARTGELFF.

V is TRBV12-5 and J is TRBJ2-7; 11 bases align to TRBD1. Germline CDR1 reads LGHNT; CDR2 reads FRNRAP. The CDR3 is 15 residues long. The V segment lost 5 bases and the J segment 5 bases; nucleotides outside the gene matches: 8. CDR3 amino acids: CASGRGDRGSNEQYF. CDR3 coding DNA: TGTGCTAGTGGTAGGGGGGACAGGGGGTCAAACGAGCAGTACTTC.

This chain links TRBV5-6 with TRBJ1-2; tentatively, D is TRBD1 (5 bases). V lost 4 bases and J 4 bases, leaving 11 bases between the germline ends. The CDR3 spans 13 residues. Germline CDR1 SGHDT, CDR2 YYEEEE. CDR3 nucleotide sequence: TGTGCCAGCAGCACACAGGCCCGCTATGGCTACACCTTC. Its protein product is CASSTQARYGYTF. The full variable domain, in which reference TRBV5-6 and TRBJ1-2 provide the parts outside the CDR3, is DAGVTQSPTHLIKTRGQQVTLRCSPKSGHDTVSWYQQALGQGPQFIFQYYEEEERQRGNFPDRFSGHQFPNYSSELNVNALLLGDSALYLCASSTQARYGYTFGSGTRLTVV.

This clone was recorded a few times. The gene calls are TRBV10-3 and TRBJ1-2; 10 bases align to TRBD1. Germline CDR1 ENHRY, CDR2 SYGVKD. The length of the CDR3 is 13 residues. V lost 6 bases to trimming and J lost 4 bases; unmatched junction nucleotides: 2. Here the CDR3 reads CAISWTGGYGYTF. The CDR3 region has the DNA TGTGCCATCAGCTGGACAGGGGGCTATGGCTACACCTTC.

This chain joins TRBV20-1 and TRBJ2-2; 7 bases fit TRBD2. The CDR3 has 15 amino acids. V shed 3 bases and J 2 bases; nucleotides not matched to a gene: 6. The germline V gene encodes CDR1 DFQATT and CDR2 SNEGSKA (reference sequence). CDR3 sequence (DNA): TGCAGTGCTAGTTCCCTAGCGGCCAACACCGGGGAGCTGTTTTTT. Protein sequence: CSASSLAANTGELFF.

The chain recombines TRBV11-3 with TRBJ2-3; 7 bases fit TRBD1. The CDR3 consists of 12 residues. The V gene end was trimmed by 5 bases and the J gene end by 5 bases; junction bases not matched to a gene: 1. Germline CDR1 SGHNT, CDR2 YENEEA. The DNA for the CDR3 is TGTGCCAGCAGCCGACAGGGAGATACGCAGTATTTT. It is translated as CASSRQGDTQYF.

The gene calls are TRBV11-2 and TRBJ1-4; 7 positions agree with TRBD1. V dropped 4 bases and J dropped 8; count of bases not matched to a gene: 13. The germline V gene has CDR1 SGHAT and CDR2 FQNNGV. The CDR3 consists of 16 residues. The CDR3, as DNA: TGTGCCAGCAGCTCTGGAACCCAGGGGGAGAGGGAAAAACTGTTTTTT. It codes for CASSSGTQGEREKLFF. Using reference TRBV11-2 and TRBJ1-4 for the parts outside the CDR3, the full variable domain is EAGVAQSPRYKIIEKRQSVAFWCNPISGHATLYWYQQILGQGPKLLIQFQNNGVVDDSQLPKDRFSAERLKGVDSTLKIQPAKLEDSAVYLCASSSGTQGEREKLFFGSGTQLSVL.

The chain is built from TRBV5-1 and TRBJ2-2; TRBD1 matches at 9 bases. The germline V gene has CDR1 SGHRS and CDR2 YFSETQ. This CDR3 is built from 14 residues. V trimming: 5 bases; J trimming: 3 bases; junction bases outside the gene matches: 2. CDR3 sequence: CASSWTGDTGELFF. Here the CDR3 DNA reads TGCGCCAGCAGTTGGACAGGGGACACCGGGGAGCTGTTTTTT.

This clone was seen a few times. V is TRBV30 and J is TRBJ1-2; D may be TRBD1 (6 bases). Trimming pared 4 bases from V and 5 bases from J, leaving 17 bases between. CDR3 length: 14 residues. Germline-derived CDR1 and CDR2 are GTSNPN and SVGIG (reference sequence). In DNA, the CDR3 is TGTGCCTGGAAGATCAGGGGCCGCGGTTATGGCTACACCTTC. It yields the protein CAWKIRGRGYGYTF.

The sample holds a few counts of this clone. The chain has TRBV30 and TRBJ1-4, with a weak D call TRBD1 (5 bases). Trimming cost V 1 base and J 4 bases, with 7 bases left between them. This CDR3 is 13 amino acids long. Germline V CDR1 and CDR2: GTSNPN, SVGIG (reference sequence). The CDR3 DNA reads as TGTGCCTGGAGTGCAGGGTATAATGAAAAACTGTTTTTT. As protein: CAWSAGYNEKLFF.

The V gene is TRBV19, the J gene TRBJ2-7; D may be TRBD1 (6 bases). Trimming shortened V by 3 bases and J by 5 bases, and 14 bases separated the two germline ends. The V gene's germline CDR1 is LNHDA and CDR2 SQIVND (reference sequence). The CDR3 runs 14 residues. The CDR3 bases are TGTGCCAGTAGTATTCGGCCAGGGGCCCACGAGCAGTACTTC. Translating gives CASSIRPGAHEQYF.

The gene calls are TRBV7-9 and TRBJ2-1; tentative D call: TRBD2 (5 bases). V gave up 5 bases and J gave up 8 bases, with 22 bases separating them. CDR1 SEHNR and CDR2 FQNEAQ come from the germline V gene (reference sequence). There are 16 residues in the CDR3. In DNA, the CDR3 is TGTGCCAGCAGCCCCCCCTTAGAGGCAGGAGGTGATGAGCAGTTCTTC. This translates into CASSPPLEAGGDEQFF.

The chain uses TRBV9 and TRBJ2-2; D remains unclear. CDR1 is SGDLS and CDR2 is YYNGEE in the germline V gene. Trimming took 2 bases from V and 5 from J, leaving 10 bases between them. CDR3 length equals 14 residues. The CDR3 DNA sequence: TGTGCCAGCAGCGTTGATCACTTGACCGGGGAGCTGTTTTTT. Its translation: CASSVDHLTGELFF.

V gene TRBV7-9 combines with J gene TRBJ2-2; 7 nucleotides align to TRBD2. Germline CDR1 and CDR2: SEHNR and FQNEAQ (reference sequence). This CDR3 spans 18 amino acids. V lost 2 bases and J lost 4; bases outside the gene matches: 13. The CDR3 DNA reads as TGTGCCAGCAGCTTAAGCGGTGGGCGGGAGTCGACCACCGGGGAGCTGTTTTTT. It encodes CASSLSGGRESTTGELFF.

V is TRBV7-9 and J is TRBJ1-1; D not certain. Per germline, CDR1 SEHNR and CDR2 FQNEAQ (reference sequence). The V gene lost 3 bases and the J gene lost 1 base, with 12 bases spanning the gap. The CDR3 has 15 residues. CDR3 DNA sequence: TGTGCCAGCAGCTTGAATGAGGTGACGAACACTGAAGCTTTCTTT. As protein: CASSLNEVTNTEAFF.

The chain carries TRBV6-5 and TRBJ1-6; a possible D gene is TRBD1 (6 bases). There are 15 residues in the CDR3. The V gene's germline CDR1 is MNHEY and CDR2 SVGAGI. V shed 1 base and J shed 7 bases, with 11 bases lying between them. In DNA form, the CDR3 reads TGTGCCAGCAGTTACTTTGAACAGGGCAATTCACCCCTCCACTTT. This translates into CASSYFEQGNSPLHF.

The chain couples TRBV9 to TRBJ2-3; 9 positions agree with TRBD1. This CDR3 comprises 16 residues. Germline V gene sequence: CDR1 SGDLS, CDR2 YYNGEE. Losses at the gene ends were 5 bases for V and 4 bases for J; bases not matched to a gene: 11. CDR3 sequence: CASRPPGQGFSDTQYF. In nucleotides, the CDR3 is TGTGCCAGCAGACCACCGGGACAGGGCTTTTCAGATACGCAGTATTTT.

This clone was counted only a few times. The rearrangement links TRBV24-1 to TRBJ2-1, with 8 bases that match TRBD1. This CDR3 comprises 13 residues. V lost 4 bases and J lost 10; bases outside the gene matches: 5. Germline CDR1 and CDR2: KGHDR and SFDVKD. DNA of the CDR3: TGTGCCACCAGTGACCCGACAGGGGAAGAGCAGTTCTTC. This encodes CATSDPTGEEQFF.

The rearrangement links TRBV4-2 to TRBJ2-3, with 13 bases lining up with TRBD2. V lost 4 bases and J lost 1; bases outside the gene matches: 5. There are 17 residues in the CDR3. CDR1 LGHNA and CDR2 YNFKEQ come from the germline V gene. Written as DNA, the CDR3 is TGTGCCAGCAGCCGCGGACTAGCGGGAGTAGGCACAGATACGCAGTATTTT. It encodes CASSRGLAGVGTDTQYF.

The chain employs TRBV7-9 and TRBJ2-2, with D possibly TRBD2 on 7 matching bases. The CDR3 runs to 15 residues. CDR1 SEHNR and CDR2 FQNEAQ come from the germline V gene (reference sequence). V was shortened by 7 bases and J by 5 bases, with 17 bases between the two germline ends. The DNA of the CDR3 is TGTGCCAGCACCGCGGGGGCTGTAGAGACCGGGGAGCTGTTTTTT. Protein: CASTAGAVETGELFF.

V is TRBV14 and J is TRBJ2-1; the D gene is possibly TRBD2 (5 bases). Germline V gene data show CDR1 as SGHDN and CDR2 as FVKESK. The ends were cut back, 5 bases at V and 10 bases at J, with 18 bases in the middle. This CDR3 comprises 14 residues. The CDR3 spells CASSDRRPTGEQFF. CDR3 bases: TGTGCCAGCAGCGATCGACGGCCCACGGGGGAGCAGTTCTTC.

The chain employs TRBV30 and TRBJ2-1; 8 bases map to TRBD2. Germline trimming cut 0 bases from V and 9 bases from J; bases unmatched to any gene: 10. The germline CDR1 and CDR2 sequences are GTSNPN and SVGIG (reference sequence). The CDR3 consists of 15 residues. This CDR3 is CAWSVGAGGGSEQFF. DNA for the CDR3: TGTGCCTGGAGTGTTGGTGCGGGAGGAGGTAGTGAGCAGTTCTTC.

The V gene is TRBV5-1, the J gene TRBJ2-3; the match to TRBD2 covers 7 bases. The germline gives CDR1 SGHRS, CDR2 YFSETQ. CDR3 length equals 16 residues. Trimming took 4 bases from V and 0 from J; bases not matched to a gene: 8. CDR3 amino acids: CASSPGGAGSTDTQYF. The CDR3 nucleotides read TGCGCCAGCAGCCCGGGGGGAGCGGGTAGCACAGATACGCAGTATTTT.

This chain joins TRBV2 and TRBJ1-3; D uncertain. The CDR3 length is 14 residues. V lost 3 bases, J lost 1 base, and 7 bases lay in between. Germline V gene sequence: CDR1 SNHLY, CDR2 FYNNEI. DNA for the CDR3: TGTGCCAGCAGTGAGAGAGAGTCTGGAAACACCATATATTTT. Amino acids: CASSERESGNTIYF.